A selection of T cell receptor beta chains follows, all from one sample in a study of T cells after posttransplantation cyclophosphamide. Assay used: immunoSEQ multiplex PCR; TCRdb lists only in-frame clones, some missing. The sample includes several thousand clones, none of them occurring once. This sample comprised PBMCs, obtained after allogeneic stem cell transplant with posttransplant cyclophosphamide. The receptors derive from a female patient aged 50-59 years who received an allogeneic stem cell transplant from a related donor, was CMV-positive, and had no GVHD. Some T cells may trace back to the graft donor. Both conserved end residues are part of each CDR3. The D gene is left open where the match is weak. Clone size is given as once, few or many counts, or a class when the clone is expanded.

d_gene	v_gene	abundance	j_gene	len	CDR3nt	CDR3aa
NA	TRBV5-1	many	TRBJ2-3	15	TGCGCCAGCAGCCCGGACAGTCCTAGCACAGATACGCAGTATTTT	CASSPDSPSTDTQYF
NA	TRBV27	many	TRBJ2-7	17	TGTGCCAGCAGCCCAAAACCACCACTCCAGGGCTACTACGAGCAGTACTTC	CASSPKPPLQGYYEQYF
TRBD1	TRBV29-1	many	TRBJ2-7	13	TGCAGCGTTCTCGGGACAGGGGCCTACGAGCAGTACTTC	CSVLGTGAYEQYF
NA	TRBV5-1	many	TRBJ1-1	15	TGCGCCAGCAGCTTGGCTGTAGCAGATGGGTCTGAAGCTTTCTTT	CASSLAVADGSEAFF
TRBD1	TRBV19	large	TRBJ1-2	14	TGTGCCAGTAGTCATGACAGGGCCGCCTATGGCTACACCTTC	CASSHDRAAYGYTF
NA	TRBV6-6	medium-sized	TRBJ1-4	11	TGTGCCAGCACCCAGGCCTTGCTACTGTTTTTT	CASTQALLLFF
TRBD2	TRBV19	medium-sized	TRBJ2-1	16	TGTGCCAGTAGTCCACTACTAGCGGGAGGCCGGTATGAGCAGTTCTTC	CASSPLLAGGRYEQFF
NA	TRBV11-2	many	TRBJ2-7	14	TGTGCCAGCAGCCGTTCACAAAGCTCCTACGAGCAGTACTTC	CASSRSQSSYEQYF
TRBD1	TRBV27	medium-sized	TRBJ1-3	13	TGTGCCAGCAGCCCAGGGGGCGGGTACACCATATATTTT	CASSPGGGYTIYF
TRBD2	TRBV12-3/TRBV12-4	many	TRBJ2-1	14	TGTGCCAGCAGTTTAACGGGACTAGTCAATGAGCAGTTCTTC	CASSLTGLVNEQFF
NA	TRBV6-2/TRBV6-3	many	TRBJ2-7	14	TGTGCCAGCAGTTACATGGGCAGCTCCTACGAGCAGTACTTC	CASSYMGSSYEQYF
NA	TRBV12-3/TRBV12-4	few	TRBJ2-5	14	TGTGCCAGCAGTTTATCAGGGGATGGAGAGCCCCAGTACTTC	CASSLSGDGEPQYF
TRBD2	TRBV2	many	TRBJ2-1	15	TGTGCCAGCAGTGATCTACTAGCGGGAGACATAGAGCAGTTCTTC	CASSDLLAGDIEQFF
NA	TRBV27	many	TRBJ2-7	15	TGTGCCAGCAGTTTATTAACAGGGATCTCCTACGAGCAGTACTTC	CASSLLTGISYEQYF
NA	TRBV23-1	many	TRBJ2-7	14	TGCGCCAGCAGTCCCCGACAGTCGGATCACGAGCAGTACTTC	CASSPRQSDHEQYF
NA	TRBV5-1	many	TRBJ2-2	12	TGCGCCAGCAGTAAGGACACCGGGGAGCTGTTTTTT	CASSKDTGELFF
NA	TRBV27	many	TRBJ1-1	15	TGTGCCAGCAGTCGCAGTCCTAGGGGGAGCGACGAAGCTTTCTTT	CASSRSPRGSDEAFF
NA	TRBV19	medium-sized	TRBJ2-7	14	TGTGCCAGTAGCCCGGTGAAGCAGGGTTACGAGCAGTACTTC	CASSPVKQGYEQYF
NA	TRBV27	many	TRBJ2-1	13	TGTGCCAGCACCCCCGTGACTATAAATGAGCAGTTCTTC	CASTPVTINEQFF
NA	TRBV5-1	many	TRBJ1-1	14	TGCGCCAGCACCCACTTCGGGGTTAACACTGAAGCTTTCTTT	CASTHFGVNTEAFF
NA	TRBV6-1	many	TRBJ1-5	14	TGTGCCAGCAGTGGGGCCAATAGCAATCAGCCCCAGCATTTT	CASSGANSNQPQHF
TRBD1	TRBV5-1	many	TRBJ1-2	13	TGCGCCAGCAGCTTAACAGGGGTCTATGGCTACACCTTC	CASSLTGVYGYTF
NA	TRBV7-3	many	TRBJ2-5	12	TGTGCCAGCAGCCTCATAGGCGGGACCCAGTACTTC	CASSLIGGTQYF
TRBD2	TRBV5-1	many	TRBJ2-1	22	TGCGCCAGCAGCCCGTGGCCCCGACTAGCGGGTATCCCGACAAGCTCCTACAATGAGCAGTTCTTC	CASSPWPRLAGIPTSSYNEQFF
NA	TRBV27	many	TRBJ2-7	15	TGTGCCAGCAGTACCCACAGAAGAAGTTCCTACGAGCAGTACTTC	CASSTHRRSSYEQYF
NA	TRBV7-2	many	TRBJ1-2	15	TGTGCCAGCAGCTCCAGGGGAGACAGTAACTATGGCTACACCTTC	CASSSRGDSNYGYTF
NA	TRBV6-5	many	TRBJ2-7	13	TGTGCCAGCAGTCCGCCAGGTTCGGACGAGCAGTACTTC	CASSPPGSDEQYF
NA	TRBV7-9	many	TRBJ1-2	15	TGTGCCAGCAGCGATCCCGGGACACTAAACTATGGCTACACCTTC	CASSDPGTLNYGYTF
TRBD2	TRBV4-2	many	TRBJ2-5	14	TGTGCCAGCAGCCCCGGGACTAGAAAGGAGACCCAGTACTTC	CASSPGTRKETQYF
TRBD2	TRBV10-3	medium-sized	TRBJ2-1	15	TGTGCCATCAGTGAGGATAGCGGGATGATTCATGAGCAGTTCTTC	CAISEDSGMIHEQFF
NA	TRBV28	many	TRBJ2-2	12	TGTGCCAGCAGTTCGGTGTCCGGGGAGCTGTTTTTT	CASSSVSGELFF
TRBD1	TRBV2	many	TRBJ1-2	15	TGTGCCAGCAGGGGGCAGGGGGAACTCTTCTATGGCTACACCTTC	CASRGQGELFYGYTF
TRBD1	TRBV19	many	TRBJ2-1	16	TGTGCCAGTAGTGCTCAGACAGGGAGCTCCTACAATGAGCAGTTCTTC	CASSAQTGSSYNEQFF
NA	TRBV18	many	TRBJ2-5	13	TGTGCCAGCTCACCCGGACTGGAAGAGACCCAGTACTTC	CASSPGLEETQYF
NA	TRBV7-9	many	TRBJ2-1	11	TGTGCCGGGGCTGCCTACAATGAGCAGTTCTTC	CAGAAYNEQFF
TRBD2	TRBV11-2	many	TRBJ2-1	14	TGTGCCAGCAGCCCTACTAGCGATATCGATGAGCAGTTCTTC	CASSPTSDIDEQFF
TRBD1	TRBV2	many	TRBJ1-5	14	TGTGCCAGCAGCGAAGAGGGGGCGCCTCAGCCCCAGCATTTT	CASSEEGAPQPQHF
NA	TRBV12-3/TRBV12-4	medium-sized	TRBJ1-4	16	TGTGCCAGCAGTTTATTAGGGCCCGGGGAGTGGGAAAAACTGTTTTTT	CASSLLGPGEWEKLFF
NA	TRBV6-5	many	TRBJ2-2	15	TGTGCCAGCAGTCACCGGCAGGGGGGTACCGGGGAGCTGTTTTTT	CASSHRQGGTGELFF
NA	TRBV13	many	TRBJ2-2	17	TGTGCCAGCAGCTTCCTCCCTCTGGACAGCGGCACCGGGGAGCTGTTTTTT	CASSFLPLDSGTGELFF
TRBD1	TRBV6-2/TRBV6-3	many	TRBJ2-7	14	TGTGCCAGCAGTCCCAGGACAGGGGCATACGAGCAGTACTTC	CASSPRTGAYEQYF
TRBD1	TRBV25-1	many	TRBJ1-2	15	TGTGCCAGCAGACCCGGGACAGGGCGTCTTTATGGCTACACCTTC	CASRPGTGRLYGYTF
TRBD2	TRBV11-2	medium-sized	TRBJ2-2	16	TGTGCCAGCTCGCCCGGGACTAGCGGGAACACCGGGGAGCTGTTTTTT	CASSPGTSGNTGELFF
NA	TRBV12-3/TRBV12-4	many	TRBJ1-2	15	TGTGCCAGCAGTTTGGGCCGAGGGGATGGCTATGGCTACACCTTC	CASSLGRGDGYGYTF
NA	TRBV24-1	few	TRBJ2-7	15	TGTGCCACCAGTGACGACTACCCCTGTGGCTACGAGCAGTACTTC	CATSDDYPCGYEQYF
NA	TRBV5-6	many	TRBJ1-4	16	TGTGCCAGCAGCTTATTTGTACGGGGAAGGGATGAAAAACTGTTTTTT	CASSLFVRGRDEKLFF
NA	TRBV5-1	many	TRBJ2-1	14	TGCGCCAGCAGCTTTCGAGGAGCGTACAATGAGCAGTTCTTC	CASSFRGAYNEQFF
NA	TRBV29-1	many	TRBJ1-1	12	TGCAGCGCCTCATCCGGACAGACCAAAGCTTTCTTT	CSASSGQTKAFF
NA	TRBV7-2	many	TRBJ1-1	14	TGTGCCAGCAGCTTCGCAGTGGGGCAGGGTGAAGCTTTCTTT	CASSFAVGQGEAFF
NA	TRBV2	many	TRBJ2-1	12	TGTGCCAGCAGTGATCGGTCCGGTGAGCAGTTCTTC	CASSDRSGEQFF
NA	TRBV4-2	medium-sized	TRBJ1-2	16	TGTGCCAGCAGCCCCGGAAAAACCGGGTGGCCCGCTGGCTACACCTTC	CASSPGKTGWPAGYTF
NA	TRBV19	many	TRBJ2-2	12	TGTGCCAGTAGTATAGACGCCGGGGAGCTGTTTTTT	CASSIDAGELFF
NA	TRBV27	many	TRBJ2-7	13	TGTGCCAGCAGACTCTCCCCAAATCTCGAGCAGTACTTC	CASRLSPNLEQYF
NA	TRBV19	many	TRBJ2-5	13	TGTGCCAGTAGTATGCCTAGACGAGAGACCCAGTACTTC	CASSMPRRETQYF
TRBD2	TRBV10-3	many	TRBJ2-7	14	TGTGCCATCAGGTCCGAAGCGGGGAACTACGAGCAGTACTTC	CAIRSEAGNYEQYF